Listed below are T cell receptor beta chains from one sample, sequenced in a study of blood T cell repertoires in COVID-19. Profiled with immunoSEQ multiplex PCR; TCRdb holds only in-frame clones, not every one. The repertoire consists of 63,000 or so clones, with roughly four fifths occurring once and the leading ten covering 12%. Sequencing was performed on peripheral blood. Every receptor here comes from a human donor in a cohort sampled during active COVID-19. Both conserved end residues are trimmed from each CDR3. Fields, in order: V gene, J gene, CDR3 protein.

V: TRBV5-1; J: TRBJ2-3; CDR3: ASSLETGGGSTQY
V: TRBV6-2/TRBV6-3; J: TRBJ2-7; CDR3: ASSTRTYEQY
V: TRBV6-5; J: TRBJ1-1; CDR3: ASARGSAEAF
V: TRBV11-2; J: TRBJ2-7; CDR3: ASSTTREQY
V: TRBV5-6; J: TRBJ1-3; CDR3: ASSWRTGRNTIY
V: TRBV11-2; J: TRBJ2-3; CDR3: ASSFGGADTQY
V: TRBV7-9; J: TRBJ2-1; CDR3: ASSPNSGRGYNEQF
V: TRBV9; J: TRBJ2-7; CDR3: ASSVTSGGYEQY
V: TRBV29-1; J: TRBJ1-2; CDR3: SVGQLYGYT
V: TRBV7-2; J: TRBJ1-1; CDR3: ASSNYMNTEAF
V: TRBV11-2; J: TRBJ2-7; CDR3: ASSLVGGLGEQY
V: TRBV4-1; J: TRBJ2-7; CDR3: ASSPGTSGDYEQY
V: TRBV18; J: TRBJ2-1; CDR3: ASSPTGTGYNEQF
V: TRBV7-9; J: TRBJ1-2; CDR3: ASSPRDRDPYGYT
V: TRBV12-3/TRBV12-4; J: TRBJ2-7; CDR3: ASGRAWAYEQY
V: TRBV5-4; J: TRBJ1-2; CDR3: ASSRATGNDGYT
V: TRBV6-6; J: TRBJ1-1; CDR3: ASTSDRNTEAF
V: TRBV6-2/TRBV6-3; J: TRBJ1-5; CDR3: ASSRDLVGQPQH
V: TRBV4-2; J: TRBJ2-6; CDR3: ASSQDGLAGSGANVLT
V: TRBV4-1; J: TRBJ1-1; CDR3: ASSQDPGFSDTEAF
V: TRBV9; J: TRBJ1-2; CDR3: ASSVGGGGSYGYT
V: TRBV18; J: TRBJ2-1; CDR3: ASSPRERPGVEQF
V: TRBV3-1/TRBV3-2; J: TRBJ1-1; CDR3: ASSRAGTKIEAF
V: TRBV5-4; J: TRBJ2-1; CDR3: ASSLNSGSYNEQF
V: TRBV28; J: TRBJ2-6; CDR3: ASIRGGFSGANVLT
V: TRBV28; J: TRBJ2-7; CDR3: ASRPTGSPSYEQY